The subject of this entry is one T cell receptor (beta chain). The CDR3 totals 15 residues. Between the trimmed V and J ends, which lost 3 bases and 6 bases, there was a span of 17 bases. Per the germline V gene, CDR1 is ENHRY and CDR2 is SYGVKD. This entry comes from a study of T-cell memory formation after mild COVID-19. Study-level background: Largely, TCR clusters stayed within a single donor.

It was 5'RACE with constant-segment primers that produced the TCR alpha and TCR beta cDNA libraries, which carried sample barcodes and UMIs. Using its own MiXCR run on the 5' RACE reads, TCRdb lists one record per CDR3 protein. The repertoire consists of 470,000 or so distinct CDR3 sequences, with approximately 23% occurring once and the leading ten covering roughly an eighth. This chain uses TRBV10-3 with TRBJ2-5; D unresolved. This clonotype originated in an adult woman who had mild COVID-19 (a few samples of this study predate the infection). Cell type and time point are not known. Sequenced: PBMCs or a T cell subset sorted from them (not recorded which). The CDR3: CAISDRTPGSKTQYF. The CDR3 nucleotides read TGTGCCATCAGTGATCGAACCCCTGGATCGAAGACCCAGTACTTC.